The clone carrying this T cell receptor (beta chain) has only a few counts. Its cognate antigen is unknown. TCRdb used MiXCR to reprocess the PCR reads, holding one entry per CDR3 protein. The data hold about 500,000 distinct CDR3 sequences, with roughly a fifth observed a single time. The data derive from a study of molecular identifiers for immune sequencing clone quantification. CDR3 length equals 15 residues. With 5 bases removed from V and 2 bases from J, the gap between germline ends came to 13 bases. Whole-study results and caveats: Underestimation of highly expanded clone sizes could arise where identical TCR molecules share a barcode.

The receptor was derived from a human donor in good health. Some libraries in this study had Jurkat cell RNA spiked in. What was sequenced was naive CD8+ T cells from blood, with Jurkat cell RNA spiked in. Subset meaning: FACS-sorted CD8+CD4-CCR7+CD45RA+ naive T cells. The chain is built from TRBV12-3 or TRBV12-4 and TRBJ2-1, with a weak D call TRBD2 (5 bases). CDR3 in DNA: TGTGCCAGCAGTGCGGGCAAACTAACCTACAATGAGCAGTTCTTC. Its protein product is CASSAGKLTYNEQFF.